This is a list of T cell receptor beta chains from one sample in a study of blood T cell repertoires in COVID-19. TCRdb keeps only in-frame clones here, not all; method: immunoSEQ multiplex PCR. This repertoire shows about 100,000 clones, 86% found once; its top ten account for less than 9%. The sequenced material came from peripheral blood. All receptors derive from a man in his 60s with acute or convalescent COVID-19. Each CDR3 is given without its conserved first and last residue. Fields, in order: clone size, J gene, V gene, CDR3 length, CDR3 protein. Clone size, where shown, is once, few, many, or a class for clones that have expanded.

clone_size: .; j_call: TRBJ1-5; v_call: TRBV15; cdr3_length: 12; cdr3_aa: ATSSSYSNQPQH
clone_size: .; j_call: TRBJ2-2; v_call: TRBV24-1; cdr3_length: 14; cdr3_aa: ATSDPGAGNTGELF
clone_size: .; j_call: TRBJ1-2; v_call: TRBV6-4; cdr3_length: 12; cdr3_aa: ASKPGQGAYGYT
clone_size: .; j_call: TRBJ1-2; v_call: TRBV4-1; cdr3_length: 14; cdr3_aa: ASSHNSLAGMYGYT
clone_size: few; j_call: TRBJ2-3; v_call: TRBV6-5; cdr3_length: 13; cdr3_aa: ASRTTGSFGDTQY
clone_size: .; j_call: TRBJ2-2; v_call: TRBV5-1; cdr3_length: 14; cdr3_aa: ASSLGKGQDTGELF
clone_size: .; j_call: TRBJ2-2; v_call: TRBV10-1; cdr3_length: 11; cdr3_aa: ASRQGNTGELF
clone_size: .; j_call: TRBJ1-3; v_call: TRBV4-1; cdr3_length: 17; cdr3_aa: ASSQDLRWQGAIGNTIY
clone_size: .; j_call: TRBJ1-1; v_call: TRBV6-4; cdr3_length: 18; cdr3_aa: AGGGVEEHTIDREGTEAF
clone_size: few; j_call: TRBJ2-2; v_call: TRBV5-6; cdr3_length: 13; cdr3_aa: ASSILRTGTGELF
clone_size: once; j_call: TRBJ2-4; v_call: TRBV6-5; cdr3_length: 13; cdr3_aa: ASSYRGLAKNIQY
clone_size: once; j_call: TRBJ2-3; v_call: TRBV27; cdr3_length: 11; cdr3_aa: ATGRPPADTQY
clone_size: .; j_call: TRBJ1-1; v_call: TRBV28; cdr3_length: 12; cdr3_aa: ASSSGGLDTEAF
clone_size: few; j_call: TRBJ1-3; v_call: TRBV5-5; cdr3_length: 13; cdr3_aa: ASSLGVSSGNTIY
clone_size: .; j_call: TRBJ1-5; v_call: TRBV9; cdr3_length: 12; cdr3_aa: ASSGEGPNQPQH
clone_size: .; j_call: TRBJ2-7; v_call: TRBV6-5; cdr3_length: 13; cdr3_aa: ASSSAGTGPYEQY
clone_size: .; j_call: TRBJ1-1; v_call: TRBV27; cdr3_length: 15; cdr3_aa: ASSAQGQGIGNTEAF
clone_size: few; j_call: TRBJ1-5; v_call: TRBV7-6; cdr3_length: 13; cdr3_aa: ASSLGDSSNQPQH
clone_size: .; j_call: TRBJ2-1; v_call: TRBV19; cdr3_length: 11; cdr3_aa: ASSPRRVYEQF
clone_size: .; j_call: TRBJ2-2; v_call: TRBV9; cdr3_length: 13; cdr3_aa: ASSVAVGGTGELF
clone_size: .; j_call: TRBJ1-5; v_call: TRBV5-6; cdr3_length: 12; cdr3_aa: ASSLPDTDQPQH
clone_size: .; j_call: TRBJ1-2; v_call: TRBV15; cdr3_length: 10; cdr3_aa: ATSRDPGGYT
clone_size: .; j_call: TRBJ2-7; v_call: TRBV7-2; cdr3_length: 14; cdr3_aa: ASSLESGGSSYEQY
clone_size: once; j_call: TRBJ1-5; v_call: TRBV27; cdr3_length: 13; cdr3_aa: ASSLRTGGNQPQH
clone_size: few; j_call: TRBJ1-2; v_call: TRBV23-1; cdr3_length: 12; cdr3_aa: ASSQSGGEEGYT
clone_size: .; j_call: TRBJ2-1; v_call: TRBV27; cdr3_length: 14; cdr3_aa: ASSPPIIRSYNEQF
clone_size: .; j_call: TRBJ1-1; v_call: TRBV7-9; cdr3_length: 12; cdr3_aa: ASSLPGMNTEAF
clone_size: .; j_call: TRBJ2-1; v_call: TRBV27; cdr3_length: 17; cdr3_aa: TSKAGTSGRATRLNEQF
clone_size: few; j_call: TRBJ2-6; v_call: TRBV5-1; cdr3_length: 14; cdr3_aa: ASSFNRASGANVLT
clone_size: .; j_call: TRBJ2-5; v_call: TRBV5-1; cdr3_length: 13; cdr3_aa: ASSLGAGVQETQY
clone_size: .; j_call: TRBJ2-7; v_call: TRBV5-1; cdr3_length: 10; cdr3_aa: ASSPGLADLY
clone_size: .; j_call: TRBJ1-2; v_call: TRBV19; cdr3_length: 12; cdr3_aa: ASSIPGTGGGYT
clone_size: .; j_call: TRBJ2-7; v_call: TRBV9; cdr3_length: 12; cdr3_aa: ASSERDRGFEQY
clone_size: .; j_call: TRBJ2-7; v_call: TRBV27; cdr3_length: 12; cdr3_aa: ASSRTSGYYEQY
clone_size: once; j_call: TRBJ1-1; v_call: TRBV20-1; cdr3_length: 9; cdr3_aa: SASGNTEAF
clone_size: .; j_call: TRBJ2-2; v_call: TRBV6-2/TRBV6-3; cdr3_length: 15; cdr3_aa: ASSYPSGAGDTGELF